This TCR beta chain was recovered during a study of CD8+CD57+ T cells in acquired aplastic anemia. The overall study: Sorting CD4+ and CD8+ cells gave DNA averaging approximately 3 ug.

The table lists this clonotype with many counts. Patients picked for sequencing had shown CD8+CD57+ cell expansion detected by flow cytometry. By the time of blood sampling, patients had still received no therapy. TCR beta VDJ and CDR3 were profiled, and genomic DNA was the template. One entry per CDR3 protein, called by TCRdb with MiXCR from the reads. The sample records around 200,000 distinct CDR3 sequences, about half being singletons. From germline, CDR1 is WNHNN and CDR2 SYGVQD (reference sequence). CDR3 length: 16 residues. J lost 3 bases, V lost 6 bases, and 7 bases had no gene match. This clonotype originated in a human donor with aplastic anemia. The sequenced sample was sorted CD4+, CD8+, or CD8+CD57+ T cells (not recorded which) from PBMCs. The rearrangement joins TRBV10-1 to TRBJ2-2; TRBD2 agrees at 10 bases. CDR3 DNA sequence: TGCGCCAGCAGCATGCTAGCGGGGGAGGACACCGGGGAGCTGTTTTTT. Translating gives CASSMLAGEDTGELFF.